This T cell receptor (beta chain) was recorded in a study of shared clonotypes between healthy human individuals. Whole-study findings and limits: Against clonotypes common to all four donors, non-shared ones had lower generation probabilities.

In regard to this clone: No antigen is known for it.

TCRdb's copy holds only in-frame clones and misses some; the assay was immunoSEQ multiplex PCR. The sample includes more than 500,000 clones, approximately 95% of them seen just once. The sequence came from a young woman in good health. The source material was naive CD4+ T cells sorted from blood. Subset reported: CD45RA+ positively selected.

CDR3 residues: CASSFSGSRNDEQYF. In DNA, the CDR3 is TGTGCCAGCAGTTTCTCGGGGTCTCGCAACGACGAGCAGTACTTC. The V gene is TRBV28, the J gene TRBJ2-7; weak D call: TRBD2 (5 bases). This CDR3 comprises 15 residues. CDR1 and CDR2 (germline): MDHEN, SYDVKM. Trimming left V 3 bases short and J 5 bases short, with 17 bases between.